Listed below are T cell receptor beta chains from one sample, sequenced in a study of blood T cell repertoires in COVID-19. Measured with immunoSEQ multiplex PCR; TCRdb has only the in-frame clones, and not every one. The table includes about 160,000 clones, 79% detected once. The specimen was peripheral blood. The receptors derive from a woman in her sixties or seventies with COVID-19, enrolled during active disease. Both conserved end residues are part of each CDR3. The D gene is left open where the match is weak. Clone size is not always given. Where it is, it says once, few, many or a class for expanded clones.

size	V	D	J	CDR3	DNA
-	TRBV6-5	TRBD1	TRBJ1-5	CASSSRQGPVDQPQHF	TGTGCCAGCAGTTCCCGACAGGGGCCGGTTGATCAGCCCCAGCATTTT
few	TRBV6-5	TRBD1	TRBJ1-1	CASTQTGEAFF	TGTGCCAGCACCCAGACAGGGGAAGCTTTCTTT
-	TRBV20-1	-	TRBJ1-2	CSATGIYGYTF	TGCAGTGCTACCGGGATCTATGGCTACACCTTC
many	TRBV6-6	TRBD1	TRBJ1-2	CASSHGTGASGYTF	TGTGCCAGCAGTCATGGGACAGGGGCAAGTGGCTACACCTTC
-	TRBV6-5	TRBD1	TRBJ1-2	CASSSDRGLDGYTF	TGTGCCAGCAGCTCGGACAGGGGGTTGGATGGCTACACCTTC
-	TRBV2	-	TRBJ2-6	CAGRLGLGANVLTF	TGTGCCGGCCGACTAGGGCTTGGGGCCAACGTCCTGACTTTC
-	TRBV2	TRBD1	TRBJ1-2	CASSEGGQYGYTF	TGTGCCAGCAGTGAAGGGGGACAGTATGGCTACACCTTC
-	TRBV28	-	TRBJ1-6	CASSLGFGQGSFSPLHF	TGTGCCAGCAGTTTAGGATTTGGGCAGGGTTCTTTTTCACCCCTCCACTTT
-	TRBV6-5	-	TRBJ2-2	CASWTGSMYTGELFF	TGTGCCAGCTGGACCGGGAGTATGTACACCGGGGAGCTGTTTTTT
-	TRBV29-1	-	TRBJ2-5	CSVVDNAGETQYF	TGCAGCGTTGTGGACAATGCAGGGGAGACCCAGTACTTC
once	TRBV2	TRBD1	TRBJ2-7	CASSWDREYEQYF	TGTGCCAGCAGTTGGGACAGGGAGTACGAGCAGTACTTC
-	TRBV4-2	TRBD2	TRBJ2-3	CASSQDPPTSGATDTQYF	TGTGCCAGCAGCCAAGACCCTCCGACTAGCGGGGCTACAGATACGCAGTATTTT
-	TRBV6-5	-	TRBJ1-3	CASSYSGGLRNTIYF	TGTGCCAGCAGTTACTCCGGTGGGCTCAGGAACACCATATATTTT
-	TRBV6-2/TRBV6-3	TRBD2	TRBJ2-1	CASSDYSGNSNEQFF	TGTGCCAGCAGTGACTATAGCGGGAATAGTAATGAGCAGTTCTTC
-	TRBV28	TRBD2	TRBJ2-4	CASTPSGSTKNIQYF	TGTGCCAGCACTCCTAGCGGGAGTACCAAAAACATTCAGTACTTC
-	TRBV6-2/TRBV6-3	-	TRBJ2-7	CASSPPPGQYF	TGTGCCAGCAGCCCACCCCCGGGGCAGTACTTC
few	TRBV7-9	-	TRBJ2-5	CASSSPDTAGTQYF	TGTGCCAGCAGCTCACCCGACACCGCAGGTACCCAGTACTTC
-	TRBV12-3/TRBV12-4	-	TRBJ2-5	CASSFVSETQYF	TGTGCCAGCAGTTTTGTCTCAGAGACCCAGTACTTC